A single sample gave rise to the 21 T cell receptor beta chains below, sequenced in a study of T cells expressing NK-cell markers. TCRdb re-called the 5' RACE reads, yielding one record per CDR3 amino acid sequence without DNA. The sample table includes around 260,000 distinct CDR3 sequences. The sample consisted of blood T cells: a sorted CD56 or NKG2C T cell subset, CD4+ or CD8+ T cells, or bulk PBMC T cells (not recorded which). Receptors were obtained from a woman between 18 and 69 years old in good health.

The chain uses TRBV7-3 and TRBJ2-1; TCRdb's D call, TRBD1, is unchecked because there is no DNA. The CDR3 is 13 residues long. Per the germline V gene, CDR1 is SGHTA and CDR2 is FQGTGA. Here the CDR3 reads CASSLMTGYEQFF.

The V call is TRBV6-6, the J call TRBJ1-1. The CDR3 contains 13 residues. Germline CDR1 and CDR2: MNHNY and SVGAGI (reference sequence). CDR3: CASSPASAGEAFF.

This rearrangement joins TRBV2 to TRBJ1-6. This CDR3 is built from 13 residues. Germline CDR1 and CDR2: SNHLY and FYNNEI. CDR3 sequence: CASCTTENSPLHF.

CDR3 sequence reads: CASSIQGGGNEKLFF. The V call is TRBV2, the J call TRBJ1-4; TCRdb's D gene call, TRBD1, goes unchecked for lack of DNA. CDR1 is SNHLY, CDR2 FYNNEI, per germline. The CDR3 is 15 amino acids.

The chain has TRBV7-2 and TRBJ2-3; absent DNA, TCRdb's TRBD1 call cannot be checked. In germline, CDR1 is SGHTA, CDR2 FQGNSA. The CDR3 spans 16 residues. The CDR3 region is CASSGPGGGKADTQYF.

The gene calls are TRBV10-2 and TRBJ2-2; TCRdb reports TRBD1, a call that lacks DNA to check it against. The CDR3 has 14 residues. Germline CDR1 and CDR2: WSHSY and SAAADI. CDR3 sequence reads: CASSGTGNTGELFF.

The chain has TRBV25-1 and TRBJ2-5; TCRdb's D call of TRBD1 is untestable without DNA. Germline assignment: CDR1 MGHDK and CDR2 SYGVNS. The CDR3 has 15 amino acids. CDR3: CASSESSGNQETQYF.

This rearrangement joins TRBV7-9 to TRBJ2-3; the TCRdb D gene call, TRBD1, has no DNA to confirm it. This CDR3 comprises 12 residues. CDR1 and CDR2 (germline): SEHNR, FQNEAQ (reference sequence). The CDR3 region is CASSFGTGTQYF.

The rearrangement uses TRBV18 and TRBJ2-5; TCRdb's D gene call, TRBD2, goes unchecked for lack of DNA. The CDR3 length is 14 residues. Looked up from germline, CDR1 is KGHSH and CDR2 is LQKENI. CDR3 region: CASSTGLSQETQYF.

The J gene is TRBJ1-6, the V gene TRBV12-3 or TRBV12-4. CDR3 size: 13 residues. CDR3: CASSLGAGSPLHF.

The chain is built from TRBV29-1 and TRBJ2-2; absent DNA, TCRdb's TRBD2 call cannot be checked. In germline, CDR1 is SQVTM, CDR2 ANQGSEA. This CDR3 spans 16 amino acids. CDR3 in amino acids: CSVGTSGTRGTGELFF.

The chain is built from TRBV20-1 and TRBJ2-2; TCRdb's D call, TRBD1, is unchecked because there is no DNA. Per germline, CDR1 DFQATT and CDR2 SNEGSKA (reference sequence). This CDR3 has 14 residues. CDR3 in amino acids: CSAKGSPNTGELFF.

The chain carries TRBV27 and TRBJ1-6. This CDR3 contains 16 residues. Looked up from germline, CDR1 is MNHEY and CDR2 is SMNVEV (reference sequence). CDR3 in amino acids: CASSLGQSSYNSPLHF.

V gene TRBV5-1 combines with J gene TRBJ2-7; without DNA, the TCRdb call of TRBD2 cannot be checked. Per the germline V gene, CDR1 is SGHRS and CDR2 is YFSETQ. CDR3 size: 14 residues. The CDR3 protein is CASSGAGPPYEQYF.

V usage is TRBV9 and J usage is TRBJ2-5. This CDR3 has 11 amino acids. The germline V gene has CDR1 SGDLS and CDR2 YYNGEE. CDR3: CASGVGQPQYF.

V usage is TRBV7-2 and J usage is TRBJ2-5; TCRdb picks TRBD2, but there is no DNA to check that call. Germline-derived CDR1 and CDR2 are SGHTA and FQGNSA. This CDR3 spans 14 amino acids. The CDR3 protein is CASSLAPGGATQYF.

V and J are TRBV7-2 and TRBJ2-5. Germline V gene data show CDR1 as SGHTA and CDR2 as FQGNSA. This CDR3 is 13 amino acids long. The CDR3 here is CASSSRYQETQYF.

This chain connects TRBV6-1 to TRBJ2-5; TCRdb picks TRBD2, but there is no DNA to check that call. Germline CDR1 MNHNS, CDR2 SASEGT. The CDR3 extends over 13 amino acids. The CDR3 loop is CASSGAWRETQYF.

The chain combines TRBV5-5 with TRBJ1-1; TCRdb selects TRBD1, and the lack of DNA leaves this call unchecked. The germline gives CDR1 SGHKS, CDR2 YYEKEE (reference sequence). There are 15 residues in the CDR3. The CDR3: CASSNTDSRNTEAFF.

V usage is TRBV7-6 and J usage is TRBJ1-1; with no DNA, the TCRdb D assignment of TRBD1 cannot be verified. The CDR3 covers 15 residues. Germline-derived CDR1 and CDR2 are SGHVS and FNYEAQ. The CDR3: CASSSVTGGNTEAFF.

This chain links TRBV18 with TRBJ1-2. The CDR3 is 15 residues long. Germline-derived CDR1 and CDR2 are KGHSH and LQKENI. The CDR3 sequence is CASSLVAGTNYGYTF.